The clone carrying this T cell receptor delta chain was detected only once. What it recognizes is unknown. The data were obtained in a study of delta chains in infants with herpesvirus infections. Study conclusions and caveats: Only the first time point after infection showed the public clonotype.

Gamma-chain- and delta-chain-specific primers converted PBMC RNA into TCR cDNA. TCRdb re-called the RT-PCR reads through CATT. The repertoire has approximately 1,300 delta-chain clones, approximately 29% of them found once; the top ten carry around a tenth. V shed 3 bases, J shed 2 bases, and the junction held 9 bases outside the gene matches. This CDR3 is built from 17 residues. Germline-derived CDR1 and CDR2 are GEAIGNYY and EKD. This TCR was sampled from a human donor who was a Ugandan infant, either HIV-exposed or HIV-unexposed (not recorded which). The chain couples TRDV2 to TRDJ1; TRDD3 agrees at 12 bases. The source material was peripheral blood, sampled at time point 2 of longitudinal follow-up. Written as DNA, the CDR3 is TGTGCCTGTGACGTGATACTGGGGGATACAAGAACCGATAAACTCATCTTT. Protein sequence: CACDVILGDTRTDKLIF.